Reported below is one TCR beta chain. CDR1 MNHEY and CDR2 SVGAGI come from the germline V gene. V trimming: 6 bases; J trimming: 5 bases; junction bases outside the gene matches: 13. CDR3 length: 15 amino acids. These data are taken from a study of blood T cell repertoires in COVID-19. Original processing notes: The authors estimated nucleated cell counts from reference gene primer amplification. Using immunoSEQ multiplex PCR, the repertoire was profiled, and TCRdb retains in-frame clones only, with some absent. V and J calls and clone size come straight from that table; D and trimming were deduced from the DNA. The sample lists under 75,000 clones, approximately 89% seen once, with more than 2% in the top ten.

What was sequenced was peripheral blood. This clonotype was obtained from a human donor in a cohort sampled during active COVID-19. V usage is TRBV6-5 and J usage is TRBJ2-7; the match to TRBD2 covers 7 bases. CDR3 in amino acids: CASSSTVGRENEQYF. DNA of the CDR3: TGTGCCAGCAGCTCAACGGTAGGGCGGGAGAACGAGCAGTACTTC.